This T cell receptor (beta chain) appears in the sequencing data of a study of CXCR3-negative and CXCR3-positive naive CD8 T cells. General study results and limits: CXCR3-positive naive cells had more hydrophobic TRB CDR3s than CXCR3-negative naive cells.

cDNA libraries for TRB were generated by 5' RACE incorporating UMI labels. Reanalyzing the 5' RACE reads, TCRdb keeps one entry per CDR3 protein, without DNA. The repertoire table contains under 6,000 distinct CDR3 sequences. Its frequency marks this clonotype as medium-sized (0.01 to 0.1%). The antigen is not known. Looked up from germline, CDR1 is MDHEN and CDR2 is SYDVKM. The CDR3 is 13 residues long. The chain has TRBV28 and TRBJ1-5; the TCRdb call, TRBD1, lacks DNA for checking. The sequence was obtained from a human donor in good health. Some clones in this sample may be carry-over from other donors' samples. Sequenced input: naive CXCR3+ CD8+ T cells from blood. Indicated subset: CD45RO-CCR7+CD27+CD95- naive CD8+ T cells expressing CXCR3 (TNR3+). The CDR3 here is CASSLSPGQPQHF.